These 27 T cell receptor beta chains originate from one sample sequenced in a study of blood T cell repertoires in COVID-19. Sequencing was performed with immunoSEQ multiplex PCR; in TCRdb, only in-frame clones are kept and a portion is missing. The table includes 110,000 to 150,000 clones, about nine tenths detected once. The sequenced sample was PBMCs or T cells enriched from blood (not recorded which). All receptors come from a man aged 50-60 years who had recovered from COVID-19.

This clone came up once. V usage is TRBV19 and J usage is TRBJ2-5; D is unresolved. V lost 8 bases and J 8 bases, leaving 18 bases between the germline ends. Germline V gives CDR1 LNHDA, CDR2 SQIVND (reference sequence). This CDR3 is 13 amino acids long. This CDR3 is CASSRVGLLTQYF. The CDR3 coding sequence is TGTGCCAGTTCACGGGTAGGCCTTTTAACCCAGTACTTC.

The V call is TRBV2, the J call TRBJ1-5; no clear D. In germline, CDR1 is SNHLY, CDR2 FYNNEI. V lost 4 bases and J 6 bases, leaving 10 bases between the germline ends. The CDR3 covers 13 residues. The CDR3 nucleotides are TGTGCCAGCAGTGTGGGCGACGGTCAGCCCCAGCATTTT. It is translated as CASSVGDGQPQHF.

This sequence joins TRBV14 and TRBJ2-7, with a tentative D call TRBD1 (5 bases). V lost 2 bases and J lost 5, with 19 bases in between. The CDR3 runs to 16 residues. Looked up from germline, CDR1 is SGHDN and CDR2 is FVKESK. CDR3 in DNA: TGTGCCAGCAGCCAAAGGGCTTGGCAGGGCTGGAACGAGCAGTACGTC. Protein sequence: CASSQRAWQGWNEQYV.

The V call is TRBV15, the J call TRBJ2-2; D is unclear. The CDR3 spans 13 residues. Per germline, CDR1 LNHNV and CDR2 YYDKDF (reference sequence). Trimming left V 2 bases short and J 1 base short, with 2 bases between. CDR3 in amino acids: CATSRQNTGELFF. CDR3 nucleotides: TGTGCCACCAGCAGACAGAACACCGGGGAGCTGTTTTTT. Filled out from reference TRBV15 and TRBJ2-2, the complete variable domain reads DAMVIQNPRYQVTQFGKPVTLSCSQTLNHNVMYWYQQKSSQAPKLLFHYYDKDFNNEADTPDNFQSRRPNTSFCFLDIRSPGLGDTAMYLCATSRQNTGELFFGEGSRLTVL.

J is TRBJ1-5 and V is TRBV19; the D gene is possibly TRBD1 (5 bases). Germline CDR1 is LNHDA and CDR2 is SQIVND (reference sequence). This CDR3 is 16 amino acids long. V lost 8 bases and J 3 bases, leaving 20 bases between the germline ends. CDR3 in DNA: TGTGCCAGTTCCGGAGTGGGGCAGGGTCTCAATCAGCCCCAGCATTTT. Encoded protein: CASSGVGQGLNQPQHF.

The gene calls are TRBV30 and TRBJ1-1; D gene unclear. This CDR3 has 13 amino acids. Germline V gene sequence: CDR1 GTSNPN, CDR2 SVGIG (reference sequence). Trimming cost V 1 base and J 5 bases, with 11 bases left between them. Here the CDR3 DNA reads TGTGCCTGGAGTGAAGGAGGAGGGACTGAAGCTTTCTTT. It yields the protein CAWSEGGGTEAFF.

The CDR3 loop reads CASSYLAGPTYNEQFF. The DNA of the CDR3 is TGTGCCAGCAGCTACCTAGCGGGCCCCACCTACAATGAGCAGTTCTTC. V gene TRBV11-2 combines with J gene TRBJ2-1; TRBD2 matches at 8 bases. The germline gives CDR1 SGHAT, CDR2 FQNNGV. V lost 4 bases to trimming and J lost 2 bases; unmatched junction nucleotides: 7. This CDR3 comprises 16 residues. The variable domain in full, with the rest retrieved from reference TRBV11-2 and TRBJ2-1, is EAGVAQSPRYKIIEKRQSVAFWCNPISGHATLYWYQQILGQGPKLLIQFQNNGVVDDSQLPKDRFSAERLKGVDSTLKIQPAKLEDSAVYLCASSYLAGPTYNEQFFGPGTRLTVL.

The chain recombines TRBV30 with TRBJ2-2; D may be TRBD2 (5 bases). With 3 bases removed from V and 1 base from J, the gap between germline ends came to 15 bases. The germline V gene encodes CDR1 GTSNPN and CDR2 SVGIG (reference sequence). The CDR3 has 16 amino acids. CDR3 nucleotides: TGTGCCTGGAGCCCCCCCTGGACTGGGAACACCGGGGAGCTGTTTTTT. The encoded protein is CAWSPPWTGNTGELFF. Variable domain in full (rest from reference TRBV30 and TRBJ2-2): SQTIHQWPATLVQPVGSPLSLECTVEGTSNPNLYWYRQAAGRGLQLLFYSVGIGQISSEVPQNLSASRPQDRQFILSSKKLLLSDSGFYLCAWSPPWTGNTGELFFGEGSRLTVL.

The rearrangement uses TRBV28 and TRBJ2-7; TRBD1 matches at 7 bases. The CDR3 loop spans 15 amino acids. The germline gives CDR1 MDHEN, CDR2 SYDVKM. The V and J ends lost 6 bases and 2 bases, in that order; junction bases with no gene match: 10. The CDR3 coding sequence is TGTGCCAGCAGACGACAGGGTTCCCTTACCTACGAGCAGTACTTC. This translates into CASRRQGSLTYEQYF.

For the CDR3, the DNA is TGTGCCAGCAGCTTAGCTCCTAGGGGTCAAGGCAATCAGCCCCAGCATTTT. This gives the protein CASSLAPRGQGNQPQHF. The genes are TRBV7-8 and TRBJ1-5; TRBD1 might be the D (5 bases). Germline lookup yields CDR1 SGHVS and CDR2 FQNEAQ. This CDR3 has 17 residues. V was cut by 0 bases and J by 2 bases, with 14 bases left in between. The variable domain in full, completed from reference TRBV7-8 and TRBJ1-5, reads GAGVSQSPRYKVAKRGQDVALRCDPISGHVSLFWYQQALGQGPEFLTYFQNEAQLDKSGLPSDRFFAERPEGSVSTLKIQRTQQEDSAVYLCASSLAPRGQGNQPQHFGDGTRLSIL.

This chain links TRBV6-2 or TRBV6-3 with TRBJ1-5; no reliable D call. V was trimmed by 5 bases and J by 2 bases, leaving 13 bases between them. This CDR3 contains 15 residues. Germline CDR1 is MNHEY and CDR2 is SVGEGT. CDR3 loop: CASSARTRGNQPQHF. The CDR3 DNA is TGTGCCAGCAGTGCCCGGACGAGGGGCAATCAGCCCCAGCATTTT.

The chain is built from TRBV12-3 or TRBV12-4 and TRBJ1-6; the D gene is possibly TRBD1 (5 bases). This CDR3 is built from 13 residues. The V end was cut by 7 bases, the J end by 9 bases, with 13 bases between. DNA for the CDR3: TGTGCCAGCACCCTCGGGGGTAGTTCACCCCTCCACTTT. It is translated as CASTLGGSSPLHF.

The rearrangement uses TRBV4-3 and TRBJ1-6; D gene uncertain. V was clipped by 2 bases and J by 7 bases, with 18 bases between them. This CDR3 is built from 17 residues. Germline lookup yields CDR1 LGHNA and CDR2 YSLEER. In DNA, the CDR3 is TGCGCCAGCAGCCAAAGGAGGGCCCCTACCGGGAATTCACCCCTCCACTTT. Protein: CASSQRRAPTGNSPLHF.

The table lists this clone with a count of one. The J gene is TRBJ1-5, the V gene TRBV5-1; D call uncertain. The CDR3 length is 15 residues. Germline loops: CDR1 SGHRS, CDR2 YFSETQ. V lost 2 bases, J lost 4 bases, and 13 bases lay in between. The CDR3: CASSFLGGNNQPQHF. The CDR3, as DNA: TGCGCCAGCAGCTTTTTAGGAGGAAATAATCAGCCCCAGCATTTT.

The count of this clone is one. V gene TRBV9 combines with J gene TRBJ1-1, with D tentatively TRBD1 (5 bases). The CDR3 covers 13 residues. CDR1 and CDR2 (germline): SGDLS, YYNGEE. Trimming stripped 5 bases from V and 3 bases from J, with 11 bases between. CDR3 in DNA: TGTGCCAGCAGACAGGTTCGGGACACTGAAGCTTTCTTT. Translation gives CASRQVRDTEAFF.

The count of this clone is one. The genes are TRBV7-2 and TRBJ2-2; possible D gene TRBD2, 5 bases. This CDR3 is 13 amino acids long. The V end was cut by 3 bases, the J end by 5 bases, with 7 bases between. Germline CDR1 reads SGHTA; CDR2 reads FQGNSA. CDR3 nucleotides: TGTGCCAGCAGCTTGGGAGAAACCGGGGAGCTGTTTTTT. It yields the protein CASSLGETGELFF.

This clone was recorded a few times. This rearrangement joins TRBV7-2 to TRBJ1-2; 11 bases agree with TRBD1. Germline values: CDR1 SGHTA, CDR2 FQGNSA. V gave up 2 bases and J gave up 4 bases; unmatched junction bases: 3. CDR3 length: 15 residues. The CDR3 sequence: CASSLSGTGGYGYTF. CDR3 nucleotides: TGTGCCAGCAGCTTATCCGGGACAGGGGGCTATGGCTACACCTTC.

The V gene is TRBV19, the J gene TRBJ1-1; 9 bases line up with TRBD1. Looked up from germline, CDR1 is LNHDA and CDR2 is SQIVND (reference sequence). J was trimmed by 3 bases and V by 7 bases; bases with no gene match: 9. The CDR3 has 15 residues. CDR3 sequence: CASTTTGGLDTEAFF. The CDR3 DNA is TGTGCCAGTACCACGACAGGGGGTTTGGACACTGAAGCTTTCTTT.

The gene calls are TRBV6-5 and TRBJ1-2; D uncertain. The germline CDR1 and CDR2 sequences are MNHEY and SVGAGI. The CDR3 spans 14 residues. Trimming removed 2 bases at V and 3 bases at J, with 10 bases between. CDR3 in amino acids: CASSYTARYYGYTF. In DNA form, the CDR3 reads TGTGCCAGCAGTTACACAGCCAGATACTATGGCTACACCTTC.

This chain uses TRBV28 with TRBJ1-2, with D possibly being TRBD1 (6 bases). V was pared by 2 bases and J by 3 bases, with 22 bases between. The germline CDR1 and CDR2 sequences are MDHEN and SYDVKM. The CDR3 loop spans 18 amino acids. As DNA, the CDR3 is TGTGCCAGCAGTTTAAGGGGAATGCGGGGGCCGGGGGACTATGGCTACACCTTC. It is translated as CASSLRGMRGPGDYGYTF.

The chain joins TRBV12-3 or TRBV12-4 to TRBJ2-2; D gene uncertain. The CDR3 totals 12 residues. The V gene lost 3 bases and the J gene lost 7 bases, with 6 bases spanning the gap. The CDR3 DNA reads TGTGCCAGCAGTTTTCTCTTCGGGGAGCTGTTTTTT. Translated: CASSFLFGELFF.

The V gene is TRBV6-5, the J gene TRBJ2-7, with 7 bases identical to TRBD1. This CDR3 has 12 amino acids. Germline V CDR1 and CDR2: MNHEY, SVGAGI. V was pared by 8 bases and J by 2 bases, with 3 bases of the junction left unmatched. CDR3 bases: TGTGCCAGCCAGGGACAGACCTACGAGCAGTACTTC. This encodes CASQGQTYEQYF.

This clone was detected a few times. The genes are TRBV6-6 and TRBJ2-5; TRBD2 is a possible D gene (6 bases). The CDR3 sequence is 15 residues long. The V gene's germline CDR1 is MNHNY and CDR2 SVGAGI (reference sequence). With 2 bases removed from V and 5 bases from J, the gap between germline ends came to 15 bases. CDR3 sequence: CASSYGRSGSETQYF. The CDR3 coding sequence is TGTGCCAGCAGTTACGGGAGGTCAGGGTCCGAGACCCAGTACTTC.

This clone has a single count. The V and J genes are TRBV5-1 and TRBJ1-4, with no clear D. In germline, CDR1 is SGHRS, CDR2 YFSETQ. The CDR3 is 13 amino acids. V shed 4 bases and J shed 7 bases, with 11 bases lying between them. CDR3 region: CASSPEGGEKLFF. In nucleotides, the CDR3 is TGCGCCAGCAGCCCAGAAGGAGGTGAAAAACTGTTTTTT.

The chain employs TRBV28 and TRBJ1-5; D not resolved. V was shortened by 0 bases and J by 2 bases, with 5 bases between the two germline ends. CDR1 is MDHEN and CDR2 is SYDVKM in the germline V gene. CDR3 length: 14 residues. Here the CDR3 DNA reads TGTGCCAGCAGTTTATGGCAGGGCAATCAGCCCCAGCATTTT. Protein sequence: CASSLWQGNQPQHF.

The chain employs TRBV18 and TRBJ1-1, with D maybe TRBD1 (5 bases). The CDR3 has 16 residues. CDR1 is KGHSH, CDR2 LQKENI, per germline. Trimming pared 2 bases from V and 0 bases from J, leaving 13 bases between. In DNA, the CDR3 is TGTGCCAGCTCACCAATGCAGGGAAGTATGAACACTGAAGCTTTCTTT. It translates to CASSPMQGSMNTEAFF.

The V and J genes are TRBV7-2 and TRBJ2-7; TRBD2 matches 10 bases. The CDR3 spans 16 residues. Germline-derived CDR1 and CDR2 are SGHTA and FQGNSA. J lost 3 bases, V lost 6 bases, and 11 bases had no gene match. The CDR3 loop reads CASSLKRTSGGYEQYF. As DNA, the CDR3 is TGTGCCAGCAGTCTTAAGAGGACTAGCGGCGGCTACGAGCAGTACTTC.